This TCR beta chain comes out of a study of blood T cells in healthy people across ages. The CDR3 has 13 residues. Germline CDR1 and CDR2: SGHRS and YFSETQ. A second PCR of 7 to 11 cycles used a sample-barcoded 5' primer and a J-beta primer mix. TCRdb re-called the 5' RACE reads with MiXCR, one entry per CDR3 protein. Here the sample spans hundreds of thousands of distinct CDR3 sequences, approximately 51% being singletons. The rearrangement uses TRBV5-1 and TRBJ2-7; possibly TRBD1 or TRBD2 for D (6 bases each). The DNA matches TRBJ2-5 better at its end, which makes the J call doubtful. The receptor's source is a man in his 60s in good health. What was sequenced was blood. CDR3 nucleotide sequence: TGCGCCAGCAACCTTAGGGGGGTAGAGACCCAGTACTTC. Protein product: CASNLRGVETQYF.